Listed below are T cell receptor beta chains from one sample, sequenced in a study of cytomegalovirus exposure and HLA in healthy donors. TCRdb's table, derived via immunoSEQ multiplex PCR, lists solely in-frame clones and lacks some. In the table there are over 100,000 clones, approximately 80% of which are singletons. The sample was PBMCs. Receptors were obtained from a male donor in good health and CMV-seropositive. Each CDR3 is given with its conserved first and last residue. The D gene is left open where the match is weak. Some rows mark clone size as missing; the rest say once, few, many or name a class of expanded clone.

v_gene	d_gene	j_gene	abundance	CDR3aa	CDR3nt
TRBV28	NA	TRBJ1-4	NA	CASSISEEKLFF	TGTGCCAGCAGTATATCCGAGGAAAAACTGTTTTTT
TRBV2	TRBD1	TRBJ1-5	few	CASSSDRGVYSNQPQHF	TGTGCCAGCAGTTCGGACAGGGGGGTCTATAGCAATCAGCCCCAGCATTTT
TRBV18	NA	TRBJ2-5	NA	CASSPGRETQYF	TGTGCCAGCTCACCAGGGAGGGAGACCCAGTACTTC
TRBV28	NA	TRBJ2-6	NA	CASSPHGGANGLTF	TGTGCCAGCAGTCCCCATGGTGGGGCCAACGGCCTGACTTTC
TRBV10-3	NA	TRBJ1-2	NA	CAISFDSATIYGYTF	TGTGCCATCAGCTTCGACAGCGCAACTATTTATGGCTACACCTTC
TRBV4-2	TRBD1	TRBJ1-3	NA	CASSQADRDSGNTIYF	TGTGCCAGCAGCCAAGCCGACAGGGACTCTGGAAACACCATATATTTT
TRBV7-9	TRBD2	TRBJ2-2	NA	CASSTRLAGENTGELFF	TGTGCCAGCAGCACCCGACTAGCGGGAGAGAACACCGGGGAGCTGTTTTTT
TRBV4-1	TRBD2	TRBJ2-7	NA	CASSPNVAGGSYEQYF	TGCGCCAGCAGCCCCAACGTAGCGGGAGGGTCTTACGAGCAGTACTTC
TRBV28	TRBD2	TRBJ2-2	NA	CASKSSGVNTGELFF	TGTGCCAGCAAATCGAGCGGGGTTAACACCGGGGAGCTGTTTTTT
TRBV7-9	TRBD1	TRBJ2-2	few	CASSSRTGVWSGELFF	TGTGCCAGCAGCTCGCGGACAGGAGTATGGTCCGGGGAGCTGTTTTTT
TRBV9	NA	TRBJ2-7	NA	CASSVDGGPGLEQYF	TGTGCCAGCAGCGTAGACGGCGGTCCAGGGCTCGAGCAGTACTTC
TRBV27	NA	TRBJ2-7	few	CASRYQGYSYEQYF	TGTGCCAGCAGATATCAGGGCTACTCCTACGAGCAGTACTTC
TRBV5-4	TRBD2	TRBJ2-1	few	CASSLQPASGNNEQFF	TGTGCCAGCAGCTTGCAGCCGGCTAGCGGCAACAATGAGCAGTTCTTC
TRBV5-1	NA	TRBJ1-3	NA	CASSLVGLGDTRFSGNTIYF	TGCGCCAGCAGCTTGGTCGGGCTTGGGGACACTCGATTCTCTGGAAACACCATATATTTT
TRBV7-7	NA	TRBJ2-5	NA	CASSLVRRETQYF	TGTGCCAGCAGCTTAGTGCGGAGGGAGACCCAGTACTTC
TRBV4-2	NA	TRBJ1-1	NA	CASSQGRDTEAFF	TGTGCCAGCAGCCAAGGCAGGGATACTGAAGCTTTCTTT
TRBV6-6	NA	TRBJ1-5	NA	CASGGKISNQPQHF	TGTGCCAGCGGCGGCAAAATTAGCAATCAGCCCCAGCATTTT
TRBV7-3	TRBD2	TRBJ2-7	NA	CASSLSSGTHYEQYF	TGTGCCAGCAGCCTATCTAGCGGGACCCACTACGAGCAGTACTTC
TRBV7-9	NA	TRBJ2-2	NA	CASRGRGSGELFF	TGTGCCAGCAGGGGCAGGGGTTCCGGGGAGCTGTTTTTT
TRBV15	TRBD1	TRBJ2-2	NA	CATSSGQVYTGELFF	TGTGCCACCAGCAGTGGACAGGTGTACACCGGGGAGCTGTTTTTT
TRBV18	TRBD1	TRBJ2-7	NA	CASSPGTGDYEQYF	TGTGCCAGCTCACCCGGGACAGGGGATTACGAGCAGTACTTC
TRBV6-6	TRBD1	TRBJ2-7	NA	CASSADRDFYEQYF	TGTGCCAGCAGTGCCGACAGGGATTTTTACGAGCAGTACTTC
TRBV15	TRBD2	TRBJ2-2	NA	CATRGLAGGPGTGELFF	TGTGCCACCAGGGGACTAGCGGGGGGGCCGGGAACCGGGGAGCTGTTTTTT
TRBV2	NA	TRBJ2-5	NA	CASSDSGGYQETQYF	TGTGCCAGCAGTGATAGCGGAGGGTACCAAGAGACCCAGTACTTC
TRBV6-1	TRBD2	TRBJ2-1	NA	CASRFLAGNEQFF	TGTGCCAGCAGGTTTTTAGCGGGGAATGAGCAGTTCTTC
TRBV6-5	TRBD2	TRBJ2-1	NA	CASSSLGLADYNEQFF	TGTGCCAGCAGTTCCCTGGGACTAGCAGATTACAATGAGCAGTTCTTC
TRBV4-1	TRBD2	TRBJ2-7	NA	CASSQGLAANYEQYF	TGCGCCAGCAGCCAGGGACTAGCGGCTAACTACGAGCAGTACTTC
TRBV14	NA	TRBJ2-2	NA	CASSYTANTGELFF	TGTGCCAGCAGCTACACCGCGAACACCGGGGAGCTGTTTTTT
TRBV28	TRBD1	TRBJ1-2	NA	CASSPRQGLYGYTF	TGTGCCAGCAGCCCCCGACAGGGTCTCTATGGCTACACCTTC
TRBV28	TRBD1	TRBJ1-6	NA	CASSPGQGKNSPLHF	TGTGCCAGCAGTCCCGGACAGGGGAAGAATTCACCCCTCCACTTT
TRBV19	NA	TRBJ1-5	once	CASSWEPRSNQPQHF	TGTGCCAGTAGTTGGGAGCCTCGTAGCAATCAGCCCCAGCATTTT
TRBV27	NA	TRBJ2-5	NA	CASSSPGGGRETQYF	TGTGCCAGCAGTTCCCCGGGTGGGGGCCGGGAGACCCAGTACTTC
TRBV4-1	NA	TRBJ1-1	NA	CATQQGLLAFF	TGCGCCACCCAACAGGGCTTACTGGCTTTCTTT